Each of the 20 T cell receptor beta chains below was sequenced from the same sample in a study of CD8 T cells in ankylosing spondylitis. Via MiXCR, TCRdb re-called the 5' RACE reads, giving one row per CDR3 protein. This table has under 250,000 distinct CDR3 sequences, around 24% appearing once. What was sequenced was blood, either unsorted or a sorted T cell fraction (not recorded which). All receptors derive from a male donor with ankylosing spondylitis or in good health (not recorded which).

Ten or more counts support this clonotype. J is TRBJ1-1 and V is TRBV20-1; 7 bases are shared with TRBD1. The CDR3 sequence is 14 residues long. The J segment lost 4 bases and the V segment lost 7 bases, leaving 12 bases of the junction unmatched. Germline V lookup: CDR1 DFQATT, CDR2 SNEGSKA (reference sequence). The CDR3 sequence is CSGDETGFSTEAFF. CDR3 nucleotides: TGCAGTGGCGACGAGACAGGGTTTAGCACTGAAGCTTTCTTT.

The chain has TRBV20-1 and TRBJ2-1, with 11 bases lining up with TRBD2. The CDR3 runs to 15 residues. V was clipped by 1 base and J by 7 bases; unmatched bases: 6. Germline V gives CDR1 DFQATT, CDR2 SNEGSKA (reference sequence). CDR3 in DNA: TGCAGTGCTAGAGCACTAGCGGGGGTCCCGAATGAGCAGTTCTTC. Amino acids: CSARALAGVPNEQFF.

The rearrangement links TRBV10-3 to TRBJ1-1; D not resolved. CDR3 length: 14 amino acids. In germline, CDR1 is ENHRY, CDR2 SYGVKD. V was shortened by 4 bases and J by 0 bases, with 9 bases between the two germline ends. In nucleotides, the CDR3 is TGTGCCATCAGTGCCCTGGAGGTGAACACTGAAGCTTTCTTT. This gives the protein CAISALEVNTEAFF.

This clonotype has a handful of counts. The chain is built from TRBV5-1 and TRBJ2-3, with 8 bases fitting TRBD1. CDR1 is SGHRS, CDR2 YFSETQ, per germline. The V segment lost 1 base and the J segment 6 bases; nucleotides outside the gene matches: 4. The length of the CDR3 is 14 residues. This CDR3 is CASSLRTGSDTQYF. CDR3 coding DNA: TGCGCCAGCAGCTTGAGGACAGGGTCGGATACGCAGTATTTT. Variable domain in full (rest from reference TRBV5-1 and TRBJ2-3): KAGVTQTPRYLIKTRGQQVTLSCSPISGHRSVSWYQQTPGQGLQFLFEYFSETQRNKGNFPGRFSGRQFSNSRSEMNVSTLELGDSALYLCASSLRTGSDTQYFGPGTRLTVL.

This clonotype was seen at least ten times. This chain connects TRBV12-3 or TRBV12-4 to TRBJ1-5; D unresolved. Trimming left V 3 bases short and J 3 bases short, with 6 bases between. The CDR3 totals 13 residues. The CDR3 sequence is CASSLKNNQPQHF. The CDR3 bases are TGTGCCAGCAGTTTGAAGAACAATCAGCCCCAGCATTTT.

About this clonotype: This may come from a read error, since a much larger clone is one base off. The gene calls are TRBV5-5 and TRBJ2-5; D is perhaps TRBD2 (5 bases). The CDR3 contains 12 residues. Per germline, CDR1 SGHKS and CDR2 YYEKEE (reference sequence). The CDR3 coding sequence is TGTACCAGCAGCTTCGCGGGAGAGACCCAGTACTTC. Translation: CTSSFAGETQYF.

This clonotype appeared many times. This sequence joins TRBV18 and TRBJ2-7; TRBD2 aligns across 7 bases. CDR1 and CDR2 from the germline V gene are KGHSH and LQKENI. V lost 2 bases, J lost 3 bases, and 4 bases stayed unmatched. The CDR3 is 14 residues long. The CDR3 nucleotides read TGTGCCAGCTCACCAGGGGCTAGCGGCTACGAGCAGTACTTC. Encoded protein: CASSPGASGYEQYF.

This clonotype was detected many times. The gene calls are TRBV6-6 and TRBJ1-5; no clear D gene. Germline values: CDR1 MNHNY, CDR2 SVGAGI (reference sequence). The V end lost 3 bases, the J end lost 5 bases, and 2 bases lay between the germline ends. CDR3 length: 11 amino acids. The CDR3: CASSYDQPQHF. The CDR3 DNA follows: TGTGCCAGCAGTTATGATCAGCCCCAGCATTTT.

The chain combines TRBV6-5 with TRBJ1-5; D is undetermined. This CDR3 contains 14 residues. CDR1 and CDR2 (germline): MNHEY, SVGAGI. V gave up 0 bases and J gave up 2 bases, with 5 bases separating them. CDR3 amino acids: CASSYSSGNQPQHF. The CDR3 DNA follows: TGTGCCAGCAGTTACTCCTCAGGCAATCAGCCCCAGCATTTT.

The chain recombines TRBV6-1 with TRBJ2-2; D may be TRBD1 (6 bases). The CDR3 is 15 amino acids. Trimming stripped 4 bases from V and 6 bases from J, with 15 bases between. Germline lookup yields CDR1 MNHNS and CDR2 SASEGT. The CDR3 nucleotides read TGTGCCAGCAGTGTACAGGGAATTGAGGCCGGGGAGCTGTTTTTT. This translates into CASSVQGIEAGELFF.

This clonotype was seen only a few times. The chain employs TRBV9 and TRBJ2-3; TRBD2 is a possible D gene (5 bases). CDR3 length: 16 amino acids. Germline CDR1 SGDLS, CDR2 YYNGEE. Trimming pared 2 bases from V and 0 bases from J, leaving 13 bases between. The CDR3 nucleotides read TGTGCCAGCAGCGTCCTTGGCGGGTCTAGCACAGATACGCAGTATTTT. Translation gives CASSVLGGSSTDTQYF.

This clonotype was seen many times. The rearrangement joins TRBV5-1 to TRBJ2-1; 10 positions agree with TRBD2. The CDR3 contains 16 residues. From germline, CDR1 is SGHRS and CDR2 YFSETQ. The trim removed 4 bases at V and 2 bases at J, leaving 6 bases unmatched. In DNA form, the CDR3 reads TGCGCCAGCAGCATCCCACTAGCGGGGACCTACAATGAGCAGTTCTTC. This gives the protein CASSIPLAGTYNEQFF.

This clonotype was seen repeatedly, ten times or more. In DNA form, the CDR3 reads TGTGCCAGCAGCCAACGTTTTAATTCACCCCTCCACTTT. This codes for CASSQRFNSPLHF. The V and J genes are TRBV3-1 and TRBJ1-6; D unresolved. The CDR3 has 13 residues. CDR1 is LGHDT and CDR2 is YNNKEL in the germline V gene (reference sequence). V was cut by 2 bases and J by 6 bases, with 5 bases left in between.

V is TRBV6-4 and J is TRBJ1-5; D ambiguous. The germline CDR1 and CDR2 sequences are MRHNA and SNTAGT. V lost 3 bases to trimming and J lost 4 bases, with 16 bases between them. CDR3 length: 16 residues. The CDR3 sequence: CASSDSGPRGNQPQHF. The CDR3 region has the DNA TGTGCCAGCAGTGATTCCGGGCCCAGAGGTAATCAGCCCCAGCATTTT.

In its sample, this clonotype was seen many times. The chain has TRBV2 and TRBJ1-5; 10 nucleotides agree with TRBD1. The ends lost 6 bases at V and 3 bases at J; junction bases unmatched: 11. CDR1 and CDR2 from the germline V gene are SNHLY and FYNNEI. The CDR3 covers 17 residues. The CDR3 DNA follows: TGTGCCAGCAGGAAGGACAGGGGGGATATCCTCAATCAGCCCCAGCATTTT. Translating it yields CASRKDRGDILNQPQHF.

This clonotype was counted many times. The V gene is TRBV7-2, the J gene TRBJ2-7; no firm D call. Germline assignment: CDR1 SGHTA and CDR2 FQGNSA. Trimming pared 3 bases from V and 7 bases from J, leaving 10 bases between. This CDR3 region has 12 residues. The CDR3 spells CASSLWSWEQYF. For the CDR3, the DNA is TGTGCCAGCAGCTTGTGGTCTTGGGAGCAGTACTTC.

This clonotype was seen at least ten times. This chain joins TRBV20-1 and TRBJ2-7, with no clear D. Germline CDR1 DFQATT, CDR2 SNEGSKA (reference sequence). CDR3 length: 13 amino acids. Trimming took off 3 bases at V and 5 bases at J, with 14 bases between the two ends. CDR3 nucleotides: TGCAGTGCTAGGTCTAGTATCCGCAACGAGCAGTACTTC. This sequence encodes CSARSSIRNEQYF.

This chain connects TRBV13 to TRBJ2-3; TRBD2 is a possible D gene (6 bases). Trimming removed 5 bases at V and 4 bases at J, with 10 bases between. CDR3 length: 13 amino acids. Germline V CDR1 and CDR2: PRHDT, FYEKMQ (reference sequence). The CDR3 bases are TGTGCCAGCAGCCTAAGACTAGCAGATACGCAGTATTTT. Amino acid sequence: CASSLRLADTQYF.

This clonotype was seen many times. The chain recombines TRBV7-3 with TRBJ2-1, with 8 bases fitting TRBD2. V gave up 1 base and J gave up 1 base; unmatched junction bases: 24. The CDR3 length is 23 residues. Germline V gives CDR1 SGHTA, CDR2 FQGTGA. For the CDR3, the DNA is TGTGCCAGCAGCTTAAGGGGACCTGGGCCCGGTAGCGGGACCCATATTTCCTACAATGAGCAGTTCTTC. Translation gives CASSLRGPGPGSGTHISYNEQFF.

Regarding this clonotype: The junction does not match germline at one end; this may be a read error. V usage is TRBV6-1 and J usage is TRBJ2-1; D uncertain. The CDR3 is 16 amino acids. Germline V gives CDR1 MNHNS, CDR2 SASEGT. CDR3: CASSEMGRGSYSEQFF. The DNA for the CDR3 is TGTGCCAGCAGTGAAATGGGCCGTGGATCCTACAGTGAGCAGTTCTTC.